The 30 T cell receptor beta chains given below trace back to one sample, sequenced in a study of control samples from healthy donors and cancer patients. Generated by immunoSEQ multiplex PCR, the TCRdb table keeps only in-frame clones and is missing some. The table lists more than 110,000 clones, 92% of them singletons, with roughly 10% in the top ten. Specimen: blood. Receptors were obtained from a man aged 25-45 years in good health.

The rearrangement joins TRBV28 to TRBJ1-2; a weak D match, TRBD1 (5 bases). V dropped 3 bases and J dropped 4 bases, with 9 bases sitting between them. The CDR3 length is 13 residues. Germline CDR1 MDHEN, CDR2 SYDVKM. CDR3: CASSFQGGYGYTF. The DNA for the CDR3 is TGTGCCAGCAGTTTCCAGGGTGGCTATGGCTACACCTTC.

The chain recombines TRBV12-3 or TRBV12-4 with TRBJ1-2; D is unclear. V was clipped by 1 base and J by 6 bases, with 6 bases between them. The CDR3 consists of 12 residues. The CDR3 protein is CASSLGVNGYTF. DNA of the CDR3: TGTGCCAGCAGTTTAGGGGTAAATGGCTACACCTTC.

This chain uses TRBV11-3 with TRBJ2-1; 7 bases match TRBD2. The germline V gene has CDR1 SGHNT and CDR2 YENEEA. The CDR3 runs 15 residues. J gave up 0 bases and V 6 bases, and 5 bases lay outside the gene matches. In nucleotides, the CDR3 is TGTGCCAGCAGATGGGGGGGGTCCTCCTACAATGAGCAGTTCTTC. It is translated as CASRWGGSSYNEQFF.

The chain is built from TRBV9 and TRBJ2-1, with D uncertain. V was shortened by 4 bases and J by 7 bases, with 15 bases between the two germline ends. The CDR3 is 14 amino acids. CDR1 SGDLS and CDR2 YYNGEE come from the germline V gene. CDR3 nucleotides: TGTGCCAGCAGCCCGCCACGGGCGGCGAATGAGCAGTTCTTC. This codes for CASSPPRAANEQFF.

Remarks on this clone: At the DNA level, this CDR3 is encoded by other sequences in the same sample as well. The V gene is TRBV29-1, the J gene TRBJ2-6, with D tentatively TRBD1 or TRBD2 (5 bases each). This CDR3 has 14 residues. Trimming pared 4 bases from V and 1 base from J, leaving 8 bases between. Germline assignment: CDR1 SQVTM and CDR2 ANQGSEA. The DNA for the CDR3 is TGCAGCGTTGGGGGGTTTTCTGGGGCCAACGTCCTGACTTTC. Translating it yields CSVGGFSGANVLTF.

The chain uses TRBV6-1 and TRBJ1-5; TRBD1 agrees at 7 bases. With V trimmed by 1 base and J by 4 bases, 10 bases remained unmatched. The CDR3 has 17 amino acids. Germline V gives CDR1 MNHNS, CDR2 SASEGT. CDR3 sequence: CASSEVKGAYPNQPQHF. The CDR3 DNA follows: TGTGCCAGCAGTGAAGTTAAGGGGGCATATCCTAATCAGCCCCAGCATTTT.

The V gene is TRBV27, the J gene TRBJ2-3, with 14 bases identical to TRBD2. Per germline, CDR1 MNHEY and CDR2 SMNVEV (reference sequence). V was clipped by 2 bases and J by 3 bases; unmatched bases: 10. The CDR3 has 19 residues. Here the CDR3 reads CASSLDPRLAGGRTDTQYF. The CDR3 nucleotides are TGTGCCAGCAGTTTAGATCCCAGACTAGCGGGAGGGAGAACAGATACGCAGTATTTT.

The V call is TRBV7-9, the J call TRBJ2-7; 8 positions match TRBD1. After removal of 5 bases from V and 3 bases from J, the junction contained 9 bases not matched to a gene. Germline V gives CDR1 SEHNR, CDR2 FQNEAQ (reference sequence). The CDR3 is made up of 15 amino acids. The CDR3 reads CASSPGQGTNYEQYF. The CDR3 DNA sequence: TGTGCCAGCAGCCCAGGACAGGGCACTAACTACGAGCAGTACTTC.

The chain joins TRBV9 to TRBJ2-1, with unresolved D. Trimming shortened V by 1 base and J by 4 bases, and 12 bases separated the two germline ends. Germline V gives CDR1 SGDLS, CDR2 YYNGEE. The CDR3 runs to 15 residues. The CDR3 region is CASSVSHNQYNEQFF. CDR3 sequence (DNA): TGTGCCAGCAGCGTATCACATAATCAATACAATGAGCAGTTCTTC.

The chain carries TRBV19 and TRBJ1-4; 10 bases are a match to TRBD1. The J segment lost 7 bases and the V segment lost 5 bases, leaving 10 bases of the junction unmatched. The length of the CDR3 is 16 residues. The germline gives CDR1 LNHDA, CDR2 SQIVND (reference sequence). The CDR3 region is CASSVSTGGEGEKLFF. In DNA form, the CDR3 reads TGTGCCAGTAGTGTCTCGACAGGGGGCGAAGGTGAAAAACTGTTTTTT.

This clone is a singleton in its sample. The genes are TRBV4-1 and TRBJ2-2, with no clear D. The CDR3 has 16 residues. With 2 bases removed from V and 1 base from J, the gap between germline ends came to 11 bases. CDR1 and CDR2 from the germline V gene are MGHRA and YSYEKL. The CDR3, as DNA: TGCGCCAGCAGCCAACAAAGACTTATGAACACCGGGGAGCTGTTTTTT. Protein: CASSQQRLMNTGELFF.

The chain carries TRBV6-5 and TRBJ2-5, with unresolved D. Germline lookup yields CDR1 MNHEY and CDR2 SVGAGI. The V gene lost 5 bases and the J gene lost 2 bases, with 9 bases spanning the gap. The CDR3 extends over 13 amino acids. The CDR3, as DNA: TGTGCCAGCAGTCACAGAATTCAAGAGACCCAGTACTTC. Its protein product is CASSHRIQETQYF.

The rearrangement joins TRBV5-4 to TRBJ2-1, with 7 bases fitting TRBD1. CDR3 length: 15 residues. Germline V gene data show CDR1 as SGHNT and CDR2 as YYREEE (reference sequence). V shed 4 bases and J 2 bases; nucleotides not matched to a gene: 6. CDR3 region: CASSPRTGTYNEQFF. CDR3 DNA sequence: TGTGCCAGCAGCCCAAGGACAGGTACCTACAATGAGCAGTTCTTC.

The chain's CDR3 is CASSPGGKRETSYNEQFF. The CDR3 region has the DNA TGTGCCAGCAGCCCCGGGGGGAAACGCGAAACATCCTACAATGAGCAGTTCTTC. The genes are TRBV7-3 and TRBJ2-1; 7 nucleotides agree with TRBD2. CDR1 is SGHTA and CDR2 is FQGTGA in the germline V gene. The V gene end was trimmed by 5 bases and the J gene end by 1 base; junction bases not matched to a gene: 14. CDR3 length: 18 residues.

V usage is TRBV11-3 and J usage is TRBJ2-1, with 7 nucleotides matching TRBD1. With V trimmed by 4 bases and J by 3 bases, 9 bases remained unmatched. CDR3 length equals 16 residues. Germline CDR1 SGHNT, CDR2 YENEEA. The CDR3 is CASSWSTGANYNEQFF. The CDR3 DNA reads as TGTGCCAGCAGCTGGAGCACAGGGGCCAACTACAATGAGCAGTTCTTC.

The chain is built from TRBV9 and TRBJ2-2; D might be TRBD1 (6 bases). The CDR3 sequence is 16 residues long. CDR1 is SGDLS and CDR2 is YYNGEE in the germline V gene. Trimming removed 4 bases at V and 1 base at J, with 14 bases between. The CDR3 DNA follows: TGTGCCAGCAGCACATCAACAGGGAAGAACACCGGGGAGCTGTTTTTT. Encoded protein: CASSTSTGKNTGELFF.

This chain joins TRBV29-1 and TRBJ1-3; TRBD1 matches at 8 bases. Germline values: CDR1 SQVTM, CDR2 ANQGSEA. The CDR3 loop spans 15 amino acids. Trimming took 1 base from V and 0 from J; bases not matched to a gene: 2. In DNA form, the CDR3 reads TGCAGCGTTGAAGTTACAGGGGGCTCTGGAAACACCATATATTTT. This encodes CSVEVTGGSGNTIYF. The full variable domain, completed using reference TRBV29-1 and TRBJ1-3, is SAVISQKPSRDICQRGTSLTIQCQVDSQVTMMFWYRQQPGQSLTLIATANQGSEATYESGFVIDKFPISRPNLTFSTLTVSNMSPEDSSIYLCSVEVTGGSGNTIYFGEGSWLTVV.

The V gene is TRBV2, the J gene TRBJ1-1; D ambiguous. The CDR3 spans 15 residues. The V end lost 1 base, the J end lost 1 base, and 10 bases lay between the germline ends. CDR1 is SNHLY, CDR2 FYNNEI, per germline. The CDR3 sequence: CASSEGAAGNTEAFF. The CDR3 DNA reads TGTGCCAGCAGTGAAGGAGCGGCAGGGAACACTGAAGCTTTCTTT.

V is TRBV28 and J is TRBJ2-3; 8 bases line up with TRBD1. The CDR3 runs 24 residues. V trimming: 3 bases; J trimming: 2 bases; junction bases outside the gene matches: 31. Germline V gene lookup returns CDR1 MDHEN and CDR2 SYDVKM. The CDR3 loop reads CASSFTSYAAMPSRGRDTTDTQYF. CDR3 sequence (DNA): TGTGCCAGCAGTTTCACGTCGTATGCGGCCATGCCCAGCAGGGGGCGCGATACCACAGATACGCAGTATTTT.

This clone occurred a few times. The rearrangement joins TRBV6-5 to TRBJ1-2; D gene ambiguous. Trimming pared 9 bases from V and 6 bases from J, leaving 17 bases between. Germline V gene data show CDR1 as MNHEY and CDR2 as SVGAGI. The CDR3 contains 13 residues. The CDR3 protein is CASTYGEGDGYTF. DNA for the CDR3: TGTGCCAGTACGTATGGGGAAGGCGATGGCTACACCTTC.

The chain links TRBV10-1 to TRBJ2-7; TRBD2 matches 10 bases. Germline CDR1 reads WNHNN; CDR2 reads SYGVQD (reference sequence). The ends lost 4 bases at V and 7 bases at J; junction bases unmatched: 4. The CDR3 runs to 13 residues. CDR3 nucleotides: TGCGCCAGCAGTGCTAGCGGGGGCCTGGAGCAGTACTTC. Residues: CASSASGGLEQYF.

The chain couples TRBV2 to TRBJ1-5; D unresolved. CDR1 is SNHLY, CDR2 FYNNEI, per germline. CDR3 length: 13 amino acids. Trimming left V 7 bases short and J 3 bases short, with 10 bases between. CDR3 amino acids: CASTLDINQPQHF. CDR3 DNA sequence: TGTGCCAGCACGTTGGATATCAATCAGCCCCAGCATTTT. The whole variable domain, remainder taken from reference TRBV2 and TRBJ1-5, is EPEVTQTPSHQVTQMGQEVILRCVPISNHLYFYWYRQILGQKVEFLVSFYNNEISEKSEIFDDQFSVERPDGSNFTLKIRSTKLEDSAMYFCASTLDINQPQHFGDGTRLSIL.

This clone was counted a single time. The chain uses TRBV7-2 and TRBJ1-2; 7 bases agree with TRBD1. Unmatched junction bases numbered 4, after V lost 7 bases and J lost 2 bases. The CDR3 is 13 residues long. Per the germline V gene, CDR1 is SGHTA and CDR2 is FQGNSA. The CDR3, as DNA: TGTGCCAGCAAGACAGGGTCCAACTATGGCTACACCTTC. The encoded protein is CASKTGSNYGYTF.

The table lists this clone with a count of one. CDR3 sequence: CASSKSARTSFYEQYF. CDR3 sequence (DNA): TGTGCCAGCAGCAAATCAGCGCGGACTAGCTTCTACGAGCAGTACTTC. The J gene is TRBJ2-7, the V gene TRBV21-1; TRBD2 is the table's D call, not checked against the DNA. TRBV21-1 represents a pseudogene. The CDR3 has 16 residues.

As regards this clone: Additional DNA sequences in this sample encode the identical CDR3. The gene calls are TRBV12-3 or TRBV12-4 and TRBJ2-7; D remains unclear. The ends were cut back, 4 bases at V and 4 bases at J, with 5 bases in the middle. This CDR3 has 11 residues. This CDR3 reads CASSSLYEQYF. The CDR3 nucleotides are TGTGCCAGCAGTTCTTTGTACGAGCAGTACTTC.

The CDR3 loop reads CATDRGRLYGYTF. CDR3 sequence (DNA): TGTGCCACCGACAGGGGGCGCCTCTATGGCTACACCTTC. The chain has TRBV28 and TRBJ1-2, with TRBD1 matching over 10 bases. The CDR3 extends over 13 amino acids. Trimming removed 10 bases from V and 4 bases from J; junction bases left unmatched: 6. Germline-derived CDR1 and CDR2 are MDHEN and SYDVKM.

The chain couples TRBV4-2 to TRBJ1-5; no reliable D call. Germline V lookup: CDR1 LGHNA, CDR2 YNFKEQ. V lost 3 bases and J lost 1, with 7 bases in between. CDR3 length: 14 amino acids. The CDR3 DNA reads as TGTGCCAGCAGCCAGGACGGAAGCAATCAGCCCCAGCATTTT. This translates into CASSQDGSNQPQHF.

V usage is TRBV4-1 and J usage is TRBJ2-1; either TRBD1 or TRBD2 may fit D (7 bases each). Deletions cut 1 base from V and 4 bases from J, with 14 bases between. CDR3 length: 16 residues. Germline V gives CDR1 MGHRA, CDR2 YSYEKL. CDR3 nucleotide sequence: TGCGCCAGCAGCCAAGGAGGGGGCGGGAGATACAATGAGCAGTTCTTC. Its translation is CASSQGGGGRYNEQFF.

The chain uses TRBV19 and TRBJ1-4; the match to TRBD1 covers 8 bases. Per the germline V gene, CDR1 is LNHDA and CDR2 is SQIVND (reference sequence). The V segment lost 6 bases and the J segment 6 bases; nucleotides outside the gene matches: 6. This CDR3 is 14 amino acids long. The DNA of the CDR3 is TGTGCCAGTAGAGGACAGGGTGGTTATGAAAAACTGTTTTTT. Protein: CASRGQGGYEKLFF.

The chain uses TRBV13 and TRBJ2-5, with D uncertain. CDR3 length: 14 amino acids. V was cut by 2 bases and J by 4 bases, with 11 bases left in between. CDR1 is PRHDT, CDR2 FYEKMQ, per germline (reference sequence). The CDR3 reads CASSLKSLGETQYF. DNA of the CDR3: TGTGCCAGCAGCTTAAAGTCTTTAGGAGAGACCCAGTACTTC.